This T cell receptor (beta chain) was captured in a study of cytomegalovirus exposure and HLA in healthy donors. About the research overall: Prior work identified 95 million to 120 million unique TCR beta sequences in roughly 190 million T cells.

PCR primers comprised 60 Vbeta and 13 Jbeta primers. TCRdb's table, derived via immunoSEQ multiplex PCR, lists solely in-frame clones and lacks some. The sample carries under 200,000 clones, 75% to 90% recorded once. About this clone: What it recognizes is unknown.

The CDR3 consists of 14 residues. CDR1 and CDR2 (germline): MNHNY, SVGAGI (reference sequence). V dropped 6 bases and J dropped 1 base, with 12 bases sitting between them. Study observations and caveats: Some V segments could not be told apart, so they were left out, TRBV6-2 and TRBV6-3 among them. Immune exposure was documented only through CMV serostatus.

The source is a man between 35 and 55 years old in good health and CMV-seropositive. The source material was PBMCs. The chain uses TRBV6-6 and TRBJ1-1; D call uncertain. For the CDR3, the DNA is TGTGCCAGCAGCGGCGGAGAGGGGAACACTGAAGCTTTCTTT. Its translation: CASSGGEGNTEAFF.